This TCR beta chain comes out of a study of radiation and T cells in renal cell carcinoma. Regarding the study as a whole: Compared with controls, irradiated tumors showed greater TCR clonality. Compared with controls, irradiated tumors had more, larger dominant CDR3 motifs.

This CDR3 region has 12 residues. The V gene lost 7 bases and the J gene lost 4 bases, with 9 bases spanning the gap. In germline, CDR1 is LNHDA, CDR2 SQIVND (reference sequence). Data came from immunoSEQ multiplex PCR; TCRdb stores just in-frame clones and leaves some out. Of under 9,000 clones in the sample, 55% to 80% are singletons; the top ten hold over 20%. The treatment is: treatment-naive control, cytoreductive nephrectomy. Comment on this clone: Its specificity is unknown.

The source was tumor tissue, collected from a patient whose treatment was nephrectomy without radiotherapy. The chain is built from TRBV19 and TRBJ2-3; unclear D gene. The receptor was isolated from a man aged 55 to 70 with renal cell carcinoma. The CDR3: CASMLGPDTQYF. Written as DNA, the CDR3 is TGTGCCAGTATGCTCGGTCCAGATACGCAGTATTTT.